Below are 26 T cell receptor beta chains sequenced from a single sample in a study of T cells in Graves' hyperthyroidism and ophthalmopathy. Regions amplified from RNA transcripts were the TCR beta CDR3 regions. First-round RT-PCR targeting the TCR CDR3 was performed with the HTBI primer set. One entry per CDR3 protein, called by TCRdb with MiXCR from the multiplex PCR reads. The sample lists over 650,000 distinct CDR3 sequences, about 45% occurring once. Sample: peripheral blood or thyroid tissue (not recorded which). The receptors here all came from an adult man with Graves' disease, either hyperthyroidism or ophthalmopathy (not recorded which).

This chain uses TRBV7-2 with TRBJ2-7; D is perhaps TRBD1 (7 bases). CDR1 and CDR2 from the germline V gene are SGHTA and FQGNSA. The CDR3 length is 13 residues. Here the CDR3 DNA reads TGTGCTACAGGGGAGGAGGGCAATCACGAGCAGTACTTC. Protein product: CATGEEGNHEQYF.

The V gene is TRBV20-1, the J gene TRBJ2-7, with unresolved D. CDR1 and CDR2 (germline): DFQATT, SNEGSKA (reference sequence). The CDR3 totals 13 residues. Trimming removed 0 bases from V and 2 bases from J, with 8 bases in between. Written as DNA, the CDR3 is TGCAGTGCTAGAGAGGGCGCCGCCTACGAGCAGTACTTC. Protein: CSAREGAAYEQYF.

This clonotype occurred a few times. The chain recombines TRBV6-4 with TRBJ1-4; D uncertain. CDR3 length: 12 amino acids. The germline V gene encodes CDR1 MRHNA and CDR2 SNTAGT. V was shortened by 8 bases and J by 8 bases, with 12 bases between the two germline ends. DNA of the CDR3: TGTGCCAGCGCAGTACGGCGGGAAAAACTGTTTTTT. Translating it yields CASAVRREKLFF.

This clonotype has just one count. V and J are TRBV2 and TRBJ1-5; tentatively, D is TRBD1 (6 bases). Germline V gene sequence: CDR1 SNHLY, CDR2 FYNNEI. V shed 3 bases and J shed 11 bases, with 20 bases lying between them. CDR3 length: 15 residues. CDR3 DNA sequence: TGTGCCAGCAGTGACGATGGGGGCCCCGGGCGAGCCCAGCATTTT. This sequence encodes CASSDDGGPGRAQHF.

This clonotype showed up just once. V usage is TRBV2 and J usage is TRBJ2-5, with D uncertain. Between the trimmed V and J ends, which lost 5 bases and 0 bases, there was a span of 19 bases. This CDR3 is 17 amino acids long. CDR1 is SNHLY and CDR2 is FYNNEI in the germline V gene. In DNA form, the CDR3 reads TGTGCCAGCAGTCCCCCCCCTGGGCAGAAGTACCAAGAGACCCAGTACTTC. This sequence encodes CASSPPPGQKYQETQYF.

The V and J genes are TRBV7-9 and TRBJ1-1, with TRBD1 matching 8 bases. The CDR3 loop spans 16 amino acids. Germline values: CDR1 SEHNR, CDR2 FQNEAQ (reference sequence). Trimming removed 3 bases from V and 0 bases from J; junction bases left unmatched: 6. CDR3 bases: TGTGCCAGCAGCTTTCGGACAGGGTTATTGAACACTGAAGCTTTCTTT. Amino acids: CASSFRTGLLNTEAFF. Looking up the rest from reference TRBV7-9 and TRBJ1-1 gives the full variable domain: DTGVSQNPRHKITKRGQNVTFRCDPISEHNRLYWYRQTLGQGPEFLTYFQNEAQLEKSRLLSDRFSAERPKGSFSTLEIQRTEQGDSAMYLCASSFRTGLLNTEAFFGQGTRLTVV.

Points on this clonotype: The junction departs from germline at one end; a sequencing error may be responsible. CDR3 protein: CASSDQRGMFHF. CDR3 in DNA: TGTGCCAGCAGTGATCAAAGGGGAATGTTCCACTTT. This rearrangement joins TRBV24-1 to TRBJ1-6; D is perhaps TRBD1 (5 bases). The CDR3 totals 12 residues. Germline assignment: CDR1 KGHDR and CDR2 SFDVKD.

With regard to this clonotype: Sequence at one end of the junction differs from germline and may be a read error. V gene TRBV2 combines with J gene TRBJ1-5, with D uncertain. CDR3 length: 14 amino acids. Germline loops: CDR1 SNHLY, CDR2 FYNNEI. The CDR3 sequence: CTSTTEIRHQPQHF. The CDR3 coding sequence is TGTACCAGCACCACAGAGATCCGACACCAGCCCCAGCATTTT. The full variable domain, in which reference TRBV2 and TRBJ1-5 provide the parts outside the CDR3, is EPEVTQTPSHQVTQMGQEVILRCVPISNHLYFYWYRQILGQKVEFLVSFYNNEISEKSEIFDDQFSVERPDGSNFTLKIRSTKLEDSAMYFCTSTTEIRHQPQHFGDGTRLSIL.

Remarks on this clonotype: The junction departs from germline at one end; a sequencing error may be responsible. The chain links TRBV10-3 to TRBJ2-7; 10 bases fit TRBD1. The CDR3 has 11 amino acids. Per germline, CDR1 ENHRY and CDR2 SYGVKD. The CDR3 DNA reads TGTGCCATCAGCGGGACAGGGGATTTTTCCTTC. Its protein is CAISGTGDFSF.

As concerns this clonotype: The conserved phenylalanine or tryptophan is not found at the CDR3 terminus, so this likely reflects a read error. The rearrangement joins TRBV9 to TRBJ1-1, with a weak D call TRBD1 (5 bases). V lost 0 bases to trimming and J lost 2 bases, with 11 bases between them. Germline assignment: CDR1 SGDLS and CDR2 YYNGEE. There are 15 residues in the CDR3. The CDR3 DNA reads TGTGCCAGCAGCGTAGATGGGGGTCGCAACACTGAAGCTTTCCTT. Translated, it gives CASSVDGGRNTEAFL.

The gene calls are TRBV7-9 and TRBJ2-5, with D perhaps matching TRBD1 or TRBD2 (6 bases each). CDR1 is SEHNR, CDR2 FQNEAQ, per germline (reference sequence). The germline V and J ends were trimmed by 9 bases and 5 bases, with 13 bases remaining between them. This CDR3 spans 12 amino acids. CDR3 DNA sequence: TGTGCCAGTAGTAAAGGGGGGGAGACCCAGTACTTC. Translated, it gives CASSKGGETQYF.

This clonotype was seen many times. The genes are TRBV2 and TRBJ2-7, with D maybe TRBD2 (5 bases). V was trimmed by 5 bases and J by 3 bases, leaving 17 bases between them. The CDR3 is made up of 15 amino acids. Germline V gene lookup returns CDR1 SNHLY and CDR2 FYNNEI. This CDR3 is CASSLASGSYYEQYF. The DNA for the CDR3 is TGTGCCAGCAGTTTGGCCAGCGGCTCTTACTACGAGCAGTACTTC.

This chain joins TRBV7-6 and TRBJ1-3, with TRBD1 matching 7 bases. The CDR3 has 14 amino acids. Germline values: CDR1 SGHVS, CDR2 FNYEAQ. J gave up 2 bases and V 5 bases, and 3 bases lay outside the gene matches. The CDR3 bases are TGTGCCAGCAGCCAGGGGGGCCCTGGAAACACCATATATTTT. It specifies CASSQGGPGNTIYF.

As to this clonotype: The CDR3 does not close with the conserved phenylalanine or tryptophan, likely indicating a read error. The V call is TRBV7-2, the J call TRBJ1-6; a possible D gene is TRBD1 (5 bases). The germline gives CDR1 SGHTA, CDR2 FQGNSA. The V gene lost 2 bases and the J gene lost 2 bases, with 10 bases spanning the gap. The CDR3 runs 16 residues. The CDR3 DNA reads TGTGCCAGCAGCTTATGGGACTTTACCTATAATTCACCCCTCCACTCT. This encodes CASSLWDFTYNSPLHS.

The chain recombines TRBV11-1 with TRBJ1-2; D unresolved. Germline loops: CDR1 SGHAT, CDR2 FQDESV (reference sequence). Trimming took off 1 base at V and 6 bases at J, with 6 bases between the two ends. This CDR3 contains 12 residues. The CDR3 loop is CASSLGVDGYTF. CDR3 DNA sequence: TGTGCCAGCAGCTTAGGGGTGGATGGCTACACCTTC.

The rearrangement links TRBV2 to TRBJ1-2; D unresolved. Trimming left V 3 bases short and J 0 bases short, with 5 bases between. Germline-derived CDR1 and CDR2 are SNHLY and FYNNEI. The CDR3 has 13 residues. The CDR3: CASSDWPNYGYTF. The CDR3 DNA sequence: TGTGCCAGCAGTGATTGGCCTAACTATGGCTACACCTTC.

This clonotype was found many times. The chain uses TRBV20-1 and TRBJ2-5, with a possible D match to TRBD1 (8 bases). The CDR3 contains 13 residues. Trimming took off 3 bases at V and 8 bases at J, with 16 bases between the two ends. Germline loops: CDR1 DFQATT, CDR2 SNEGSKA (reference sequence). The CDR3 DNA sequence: TGCAGTGCTAGGGAGAACAGGGGGGGAACCCAGTACTTC. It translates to CSARENRGGTQYF.

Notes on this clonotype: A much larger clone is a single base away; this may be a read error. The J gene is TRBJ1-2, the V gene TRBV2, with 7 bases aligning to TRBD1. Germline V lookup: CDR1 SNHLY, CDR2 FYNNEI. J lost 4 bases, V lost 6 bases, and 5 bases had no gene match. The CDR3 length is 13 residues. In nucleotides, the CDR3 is TGTGCCAGCAGCGCACAGGGGCCCTATGGCTACACCTTC. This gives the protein CASSAQGPYGYTF.

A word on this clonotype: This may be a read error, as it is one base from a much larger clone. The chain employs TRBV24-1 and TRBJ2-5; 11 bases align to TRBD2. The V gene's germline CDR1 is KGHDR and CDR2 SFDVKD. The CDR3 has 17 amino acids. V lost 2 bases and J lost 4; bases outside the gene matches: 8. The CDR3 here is CATSDSISGRATETQYF. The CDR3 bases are TGTGCCACCAGTGATTCCATTAGCGGGAGGGCCACAGAGACCCAGTACTTC.

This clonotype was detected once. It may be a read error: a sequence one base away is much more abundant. The CDR3 protein is CAISDFRKGQRHGYTF. DNA for the CDR3: TGTGCCATCAGTGATTTCAGAAAGGGACAGCGCCATGGCTACACCTTC. The chain couples TRBV10-3 to TRBJ1-2, with 7 bases aligning to TRBD1. CDR1 ENHRY and CDR2 SYGVKD come from the germline V gene. The CDR3 length is 16 residues. Germline trimming cut 3 bases from V and 6 bases from J; bases unmatched to any gene: 13.

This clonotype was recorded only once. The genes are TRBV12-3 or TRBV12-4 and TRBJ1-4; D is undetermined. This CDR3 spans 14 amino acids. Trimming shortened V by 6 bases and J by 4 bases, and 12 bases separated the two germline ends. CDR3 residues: CASSQNRDNEKLFF. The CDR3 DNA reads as TGTGCCAGCAGCCAAAACCGGGATAATGAAAAACTGTTTTTT.

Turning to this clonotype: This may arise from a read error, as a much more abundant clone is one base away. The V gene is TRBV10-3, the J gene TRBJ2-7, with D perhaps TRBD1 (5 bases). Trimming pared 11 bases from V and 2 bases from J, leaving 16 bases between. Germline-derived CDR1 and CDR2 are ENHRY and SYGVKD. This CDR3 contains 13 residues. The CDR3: CAGSSGHPYEQYF. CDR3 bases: TGTGCCGGCAGCTCCGGACACCCCTACGAGCAGTACTTC.

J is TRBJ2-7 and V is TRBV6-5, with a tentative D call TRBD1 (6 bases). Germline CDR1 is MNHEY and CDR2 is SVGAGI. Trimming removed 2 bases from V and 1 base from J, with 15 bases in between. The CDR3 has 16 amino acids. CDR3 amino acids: CASSYPGHLTSYEQYF. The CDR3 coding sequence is TGTGCCAGCAGTTACCCGGGACACCTAACATCCTACGAGCAGTACTTC.

The CDR3 reads CASSLEVRAGGSGNTIYF. Written as DNA, the CDR3 is TGCGCCAGCAGCTTGGAAGTCAGGGCGGGGGGCTCTGGAAACACCATATATTTT. The genes are TRBV5-1 and TRBJ1-3; possibly TRBD1 for D (5 bases). This CDR3 region has 18 residues. V was trimmed by 0 bases and J by 0 bases, leaving 16 bases between them. The germline gives CDR1 SGHRS, CDR2 YFSETQ. Drawing the rest from reference TRBV5-1 and TRBJ1-3, the complete variable domain is KAGVTQTPRYLIKTRGQQVTLSCSPISGHRSVSWYQQTPGQGLQFLFEYFSETQRNKGNFPGRFSGRQFSNSRSEMNVSTLELGDSALYLCASSLEVRAGGSGNTIYFGEGSWLTVV.

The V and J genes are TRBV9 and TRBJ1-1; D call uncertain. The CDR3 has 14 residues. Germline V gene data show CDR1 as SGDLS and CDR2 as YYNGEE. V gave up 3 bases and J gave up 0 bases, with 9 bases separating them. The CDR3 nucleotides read TGTGCCAGCAGCGAGGAGGCTATGAACACTGAAGCTTTCTTT. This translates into CASSEEAMNTEAFF.

The CDR3 region is CASSLLSRLSNQPQHF. CDR3 sequence (DNA): TGTGCCAGCAGCTTATTAAGCAGACTAAGCAATCAGCCCCAGCATTTT. The chain joins TRBV7-8 to TRBJ1-5; D gene ambiguous. This CDR3 contains 16 residues. Looked up from germline, CDR1 is SGHVS and CDR2 is FQNEAQ. V was cut by 2 bases and J by 1 base, with 12 bases left in between.